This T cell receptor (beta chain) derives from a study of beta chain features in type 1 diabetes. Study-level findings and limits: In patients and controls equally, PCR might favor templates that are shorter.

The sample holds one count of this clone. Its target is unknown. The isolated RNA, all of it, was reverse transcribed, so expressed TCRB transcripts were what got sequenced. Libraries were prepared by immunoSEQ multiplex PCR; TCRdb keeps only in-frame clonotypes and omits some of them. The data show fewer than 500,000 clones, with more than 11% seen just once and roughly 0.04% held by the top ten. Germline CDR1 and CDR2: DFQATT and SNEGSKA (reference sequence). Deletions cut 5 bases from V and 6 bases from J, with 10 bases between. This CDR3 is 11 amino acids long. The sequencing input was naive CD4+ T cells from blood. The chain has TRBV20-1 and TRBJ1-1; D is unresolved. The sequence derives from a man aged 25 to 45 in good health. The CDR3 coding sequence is TGCAGTGCTCGTGGGAGTTCTGAAGCTTTCTTT. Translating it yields CSARGSSEAFF.